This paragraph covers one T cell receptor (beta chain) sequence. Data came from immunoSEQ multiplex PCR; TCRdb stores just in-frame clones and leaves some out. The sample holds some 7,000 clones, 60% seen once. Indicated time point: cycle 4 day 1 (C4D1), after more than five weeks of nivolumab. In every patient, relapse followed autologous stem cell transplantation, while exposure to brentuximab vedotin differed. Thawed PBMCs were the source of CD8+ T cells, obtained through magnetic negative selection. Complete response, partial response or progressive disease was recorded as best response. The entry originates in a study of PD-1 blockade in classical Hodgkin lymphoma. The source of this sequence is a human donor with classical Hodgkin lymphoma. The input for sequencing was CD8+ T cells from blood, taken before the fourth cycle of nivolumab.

Written as DNA, the CDR3 is TGTGCCAGCAGCTTATCCGGGGGCTGGCAGCCCCAGCATTTT. This translates into CASSLSGGWQPQHF. The chain links TRBV11-2 to TRBJ1-5; D perhaps matches TRBD1 (6 bases). The CDR3 runs to 14 residues. Trimming left V 2 bases short and J 7 bases short, with 12 bases between. Germline V gene sequence: CDR1 SGHAT, CDR2 FQNNGV. The full variable domain, its missing parts supplied by reference TRBV11-2 and TRBJ1-5, is EAGVAQSPRYKIIEKRQSVAFWCNPISGHATLYWYQQILGQGPKLLIQFQNNGVVDDSQLPKDRFSAERLKGVDSTLKIQPAKLEDSAVYLCASSLSGGWQPQHFGDGTRLSIL.